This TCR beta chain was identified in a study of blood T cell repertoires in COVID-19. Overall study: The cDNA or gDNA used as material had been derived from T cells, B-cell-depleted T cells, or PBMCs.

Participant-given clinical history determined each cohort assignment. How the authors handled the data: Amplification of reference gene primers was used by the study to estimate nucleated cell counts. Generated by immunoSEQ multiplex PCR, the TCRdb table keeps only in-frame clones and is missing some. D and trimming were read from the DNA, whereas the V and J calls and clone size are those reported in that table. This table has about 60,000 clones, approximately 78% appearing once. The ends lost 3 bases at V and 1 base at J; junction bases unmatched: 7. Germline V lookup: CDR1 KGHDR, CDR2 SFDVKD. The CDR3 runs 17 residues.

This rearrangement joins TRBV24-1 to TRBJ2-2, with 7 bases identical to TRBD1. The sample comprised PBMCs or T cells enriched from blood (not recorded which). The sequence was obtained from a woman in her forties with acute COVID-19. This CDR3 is CATSDPGQRLNTGELFF. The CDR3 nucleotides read TGTGCCACCAGTGATCCGGGACAGCGCTTGAACACCGGGGAGCTGTTTTTT.